Listed below are T cell receptor beta chains from one sample, sequenced in a study of T cells in Graves' hyperthyroidism and ophthalmopathy. TCRdb re-analysed the multiplex PCR reads in MiXCR, keeping a single row per CDR3 protein. The repertoire holds under 450,000 distinct CDR3 sequences, 15% to 17% seen once, with about 7.7% in the top ten. Material: blood. These TCRs come from a woman younger than 35 with Graves' hyperthyroidism. Both conserved end residues are part of each CDR3. A D gene is named only where the DNA matches it firmly. Size tells how often a clone was seen (once, few, many) or the class of an expanded clone, and some rows leave it out.

v_gene: TRBV6-1
j_gene: TRBJ2-3
d_gene: .
abundance: few
CDR3aa: CASSEKGRRSTDTQYF
CDR3nt: TGTGCCAGCAGTGAAAAGGGAAGAAGAAGCACAGATACGCAGTATTTT

v_gene: TRBV9
j_gene: TRBJ2-7
d_gene: .
abundance: many
CDR3aa: CASSVGVGDGQNEQYF
CDR3nt: TGTGCCAGCAGCGTAGGGGTGGGAGACGGCCAGAACGAGCAGTACTTC

v_gene: TRBV12-5
j_gene: TRBJ1-5
d_gene: TRBD1
abundance: once
CDR3aa: CASGFFTGGEKRSNQPQHF
CDR3nt: TGTGCTAGTGGTTTCTTCACAGGGGGCGAGAAGAGGAGCAATCAGCCCCAGCATTTT

v_gene: TRBV5-1
j_gene: TRBJ1-6
d_gene: .
abundance: many
CDR3aa: CASSLSQGVGNSPLHF
CDR3nt: TGCGCCAGCAGCTTGTCCCAGGGAGTGGGGAATTCACCCCTCCACTTT

v_gene: TRBV5-8
j_gene: TRBJ2-7
d_gene: .
abundance: .
CDR3aa: CASSLPGPTTNEQYF
CDR3nt: TGTGCCAGCAGCTTACCAGGGCCCACTACTAATGAGCAGTACTTC

v_gene: TRBV7-2
j_gene: TRBJ1-1
d_gene: .
abundance: many
CDR3aa: CASSLTRREAFF
CDR3nt: TGTGCCAGCAGCTTAACCAGGCGTGAAGCTTTCTTT

v_gene: TRBV5-1
j_gene: TRBJ2-4
d_gene: .
abundance: many
CDR3aa: CASSLRTAKDIQYF
CDR3nt: TGCGCCAGCAGCCTAAGGACAGCCAAGGACATTCAGTACTTC

v_gene: TRBV5-1
j_gene: TRBJ1-2
d_gene: .
abundance: .
CDR3aa: CASSTGTDYGYTF
CDR3nt: TGCGCCAGCAGCACAGGGACGGACTATGGCTACACCTTC

v_gene: TRBV3-1
j_gene: TRBJ2-3
d_gene: .
abundance: many
CDR3aa: CASRGRRTDTQYF
CDR3nt: TGTGCCAGCAGGGGGCGGCGCACAGATACGCAGTATTTT

v_gene: TRBV19
j_gene: TRBJ2-1
d_gene: TRBD2
abundance: .
CDR3aa: CASSISAGGPINEQFF
CDR3nt: TGTGCCAGTAGTATTTCGGCGGGAGGGCCCATCAATGAGCAGTTCTTC

v_gene: TRBV7-2
j_gene: TRBJ2-1
d_gene: TRBD2
abundance: many
CDR3aa: CASSLVIAGGFQFF
CDR3nt: TGTGCCAGCAGCTTAGTAATAGCGGGAGGTTTTCAGTTCTTC

v_gene: TRBV20-1
j_gene: TRBJ2-2
d_gene: .
abundance: many
CDR3aa: CSATYRTAGELFF
CDR3nt: TGCAGTGCTACTTACCGTACCGCCGGGGAGCTGTTTTTT

v_gene: TRBV6-1
j_gene: TRBJ1-5
d_gene: .
abundance: many
CDR3aa: CASSPPDSLTPNQPQHF
CDR3nt: TGTGCCAGCAGTCCGCCGGACAGCCTAACTCCCAATCAGCCCCAGCATTTT

v_gene: TRBV20-1
j_gene: TRBJ2-2
d_gene: TRBD2
abundance: .
CDR3aa: CSAGLAGGQSPGELFF
CDR3nt: TGCAGTGCAGGACTAGCGGGAGGGCAATCCCCCGGGGAGCTGTTTTTT

v_gene: TRBV27
j_gene: TRBJ2-7
d_gene: .
abundance: many
CDR3aa: CASSHIPYIRRDEQYF
CDR3nt: TGTGCCAGCAGTCACATCCCCTATATACGGAGGGACGAGCAGTACTTC

v_gene: TRBV6-1
j_gene: TRBJ2-3
d_gene: .
abundance: many
CDR3aa: CASSETTRPDTQYF
CDR3nt: TGTGCCAGCAGTGAGACTACCCGTCCGGATACGCAGTATTTT

v_gene: TRBV7-8
j_gene: TRBJ2-4
d_gene: .
abundance: many
CDR3aa: CASSPQGGGNRNIQYF
CDR3nt: TGTGCCAGCAGCCCCCAAGGTGGGGGCAATCGAAACATTCAGTACTTC

v_gene: TRBV12-3/TRBV12-4
j_gene: TRBJ2-7
d_gene: TRBD2
abundance: many
CDR3aa: CASSLTAGGPGEQYF
CDR3nt: TGTGCCAGCAGTTTGACCGCGGGAGGGCCAGGAGAGCAGTACTTC

v_gene: TRBV5-1
j_gene: TRBJ1-4
d_gene: TRBD1
abundance: many
CDR3aa: CASSLGGYEKLFF
CDR3nt: TGCGCCAGCAGCTTAGGGGGCTATGAAAAACTGTTTTTT

v_gene: TRBV9
j_gene: TRBJ1-5
d_gene: TRBD1
abundance: many
CDR3aa: CASSSGQANQPQHF
CDR3nt: TGTGCCAGCAGCTCCGGACAGGCTAATCAGCCCCAGCATTTT

v_gene: TRBV20-1
j_gene: TRBJ1-6
d_gene: .
abundance: many
CDR3aa: CSATGPRGNSPLHF
CDR3nt: TGCAGTGCCACGGGACCGAGGGGTAATTCACCCCTCCACTTT

v_gene: TRBV19
j_gene: TRBJ1-1
d_gene: .
abundance: .
CDR3aa: CASIGQGWESTEAFF
CDR3nt: TGTGCCAGTATTGGGCAGGGATGGGAGAGCACTGAAGCTTTCTTT

v_gene: TRBV28
j_gene: TRBJ2-1
d_gene: .
abundance: many
CDR3aa: CAAGQGRPNEQFF
CDR3nt: TGTGCGGCGGGGCAGGGCAGGCCCAATGAGCAGTTCTTC

v_gene: TRBV7-9
j_gene: TRBJ2-1
d_gene: TRBD2
abundance: few
CDR3aa: CASSSTGGRKTEQFF
CDR3nt: TGTGCCAGCAGCAGTACTGGCGGGAGAAAAACTGAGCAGTTCTTC

v_gene: TRBV4-2
j_gene: TRBJ1-5
d_gene: TRBD1
abundance: .
CDR3aa: CASSQEGAGGNQPQHF
CDR3nt: TGTGCCAGCAGCCAAGAGGGGGCAGGGGGGAATCAGCCCCAGCATTTT

v_gene: TRBV5-1
j_gene: TRBJ2-1
d_gene: TRBD2
abundance: many
CDR3aa: CASRRESYNEQFF
CDR3nt: TGCGCCAGCAGGCGGGAGAGTTACAATGAGCAGTTCTTC

v_gene: TRBV5-4
j_gene: TRBJ2-5
d_gene: TRBD1
abundance: .
CDR3aa: CASSLQMGQGETQYF
CDR3nt: TGTGCCAGCAGCTTGCAGATGGGACAGGGCGAGACCCAGTACTTC

v_gene: TRBV3-1
j_gene: TRBJ1-4
d_gene: .
abundance: many
CDR3aa: CASSQIQSEKLFF
CDR3nt: TGTGCCAGCAGCCAAATACAGAGTGAAAAACTGTTTTTT

v_gene: TRBV5-1
j_gene: TRBJ2-7
d_gene: .
abundance: many
CDR3aa: CASSRSAEGLEQYF
CDR3nt: TGCGCCAGCAGCCGTTCGGCTGAAGGTCTCGAGCAGTACTTC

v_gene: TRBV30
j_gene: TRBJ1-5
d_gene: TRBD1
abundance: .
CDR3aa: CAWSAADRAKPQHF
CDR3nt: TGTGCCTGGAGTGCCGCGGACAGGGCCAAGCCCCAGCATTTT

v_gene: TRBV12-3/TRBV12-4
j_gene: TRBJ2-7
d_gene: .
abundance: .
CDR3aa: CASSFYTRDSSYEQYF
CDR3nt: TGTGCCAGCAGTTTTTACACCAGGGACTCTTCCTACGAGCAGTACTTC

v_gene: TRBV7-3
j_gene: TRBJ2-3
d_gene: .
abundance: many
CDR3aa: CASSLSRAEDTQYF
CDR3nt: TGTGCCAGCAGCTTAAGCAGGGCTGAAGATACGCAGTATTTT

v_gene: TRBV11-2
j_gene: TRBJ2-1
d_gene: .
abundance: many
CDR3aa: CASSLADNEQFF
CDR3nt: TGTGCCAGCAGCTTAGCTGACAATGAGCAGTTCTTC

v_gene: TRBV20-1
j_gene: TRBJ2-2
d_gene: .
abundance: once
CDR3aa: CSAPTREGNTGELFF
CDR3nt: TGCAGTGCTCCCACCCGAGAGGGGAACACCGGGGAGCTGTTTTTT

v_gene: TRBV5-5
j_gene: TRBJ1-2
d_gene: .
abundance: .
CDR3aa: CASSLGGVGYTF
CDR3nt: TGTGCCAGCAGCCTGGGAGGGGTTGGCTACACCTTC

v_gene: TRBV12-5
j_gene: TRBJ2-7
d_gene: TRBD2
abundance: many
CDR3aa: CASGPSGRAYEQYF
CDR3nt: TGTGCTAGTGGGCCAAGCGGGAGGGCCTACGAGCAGTACTTC

v_gene: TRBV12-3/TRBV12-4
j_gene: TRBJ2-7
d_gene: .
abundance: many
CDR3aa: CASSIRDLEVYEQYF
CDR3nt: TGTGCCAGCAGTATACGGGACTTAGAGGTCTACGAGCAGTACTTC

v_gene: TRBV6-1
j_gene: TRBJ2-2
d_gene: .
abundance: many
CDR3aa: CASSNRRGAGELFF
CDR3nt: TGTGCCAGCAGTAACCGCAGGGGCGCCGGGGAGCTGTTTTTT

v_gene: TRBV19
j_gene: TRBJ2-1
d_gene: .
abundance: .
CDR3aa: CASRAGHSSYNEQFF
CDR3nt: TGTGCCAGTAGGGCGGGACACAGCTCCTACAATGAGCAGTTCTTC

v_gene: TRBV11-3
j_gene: TRBJ2-3
d_gene: .
abundance: many
CDR3aa: CASSGLKGADTQYF
CDR3nt: TGTGCCAGCAGCGGCCTGAAGGGGGCAGATACGCAGTATTTT

v_gene: TRBV14
j_gene: TRBJ2-1
d_gene: TRBD1
abundance: .
CDR3aa: CASSPPPGTGNNEQFF
CDR3nt: TGTGCCAGCAGCCCCCCCCCCGGGACAGGGAACAATGAGCAGTTCTTC

v_gene: TRBV20-1
j_gene: TRBJ2-1
d_gene: .
abundance: many
CDR3aa: CSADGGGAAYNEQFF
CDR3nt: TGCAGTGCCGATGGGGGGGGGGCCGCCTACAATGAGCAGTTCTTC

v_gene: TRBV5-5
j_gene: TRBJ2-3
d_gene: .
abundance: .
CDR3aa: CASSLAGTPRRADTQYF
CDR3nt: TGTGCCAGCAGCTTGGCCGGGACGCCGAGGAGGGCAGATACGCAGTATTTT

v_gene: TRBV15
j_gene: TRBJ2-1
d_gene: TRBD2
abundance: many
CDR3aa: CATSRPGLAGVYNEQFF
CDR3nt: TGTGCCACCAGCAGACCAGGACTAGCGGGAGTGTACAATGAGCAGTTCTTC

v_gene: TRBV28
j_gene: TRBJ1-3
d_gene: .
abundance: many
CDR3aa: CASSFGVALSGNTIYF
CDR3nt: TGTGCCAGCAGTTTTGGGGTCGCACTCTCTGGAAACACCATATATTTT

v_gene: TRBV6-2/TRBV6-3
j_gene: TRBJ2-2
d_gene: TRBD1
abundance: .
CDR3aa: CASSYAGTGYTGELFF
CDR3nt: TGTGCCAGCAGTTACGCCGGGACAGGCTACACCGGGGAGCTGTTTTTT

v_gene: TRBV3-1
j_gene: TRBJ2-3
d_gene: .
abundance: many
CDR3aa: CASSKSGTGVTDTQYF
CDR3nt: TGTGCCAGCAGCAAAAGTGGAACGGGGGTCACAGATACGCAGTATTTT

v_gene: TRBV9
j_gene: TRBJ2-5
d_gene: TRBD2
abundance: many
CDR3aa: CASSASGSGTQYF
CDR3nt: TGTGCCAGCAGCGCTAGCGGGAGCGGGACCCAGTACTTC

v_gene: TRBV24-1
j_gene: TRBJ2-2
d_gene: TRBD2
abundance: many
CDR3aa: CATSKTSGPNTGELFF
CDR3nt: TGTGCCACCAGTAAGACTAGCGGACCCAACACCGGGGAGCTGTTTTTT

v_gene: TRBV5-6
j_gene: TRBJ2-3
d_gene: TRBD2
abundance: few
CDR3aa: CASSLYERGDTDTQYF
CDR3nt: TGTGCCAGCAGCTTGTACGAGCGGGGGGACACAGATACGCAGTATTTT

v_gene: TRBV5-1
j_gene: TRBJ1-5
d_gene: .
abundance: many
CDR3aa: CASSLNGLGNQPQHF
CDR3nt: TGCGCCAGCAGCTTGAACGGGTTGGGCAATCAGCCCCAGCATTTT

v_gene: TRBV6-1
j_gene: TRBJ1-5
d_gene: .
abundance: .
CDR3aa: CASRLGDYSNQPQHF
CDR3nt: TGTGCCAGCAGACTAGGGGATTATAGCAATCAGCCCCAGCATTTT